This T cell receptor beta chain was sequenced for a study of blood T cell repertoires in COVID-19. Study at large: Italy, Spain and the United States were the sources of the convalescent and acute COVID-19 samples. PBMCs, B-cell-depleted T cells, or T cells provided the cDNA or gDNA that made up the material.

The authors' processing: Reference gene primer amplification yielded estimated nucleated cell counts. Profiling relied on immunoSEQ multiplex PCR, and the TCRdb table lists in-frame clones only, not all of them. The DNA gave D and trimming, while V, J and clone size come from that table. Of about 240,000 clones in the sample, approximately 91% are singletons; the top ten hold around 0.8%. The receptor was isolated from a woman aged 30 to 39 with acute or convalescent COVID-19. Sequencing input: peripheral blood.

DNA for the CDR3: TGTGCCAGCAGCTCTCCGGACAGGGGACATCACAATGAGCAGTTCTTC. Its translation: CASSSPDRGHHNEQFF. The chain carries TRBV7-2 and TRBJ2-1; TRBD1 aligns across 9 bases. The germline CDR1 and CDR2 sequences are SGHTA and FQGNSA. Germline trimming cut 4 bases from V and 5 bases from J; bases unmatched to any gene: 9. The CDR3 has 16 amino acids.